This entry concerns a single T cell receptor (beta chain). Antigen specificity is unknown. Indicated time point: week 35, safety follow-up. Each dose of the vaccine consisted of 300 ug of mutant IDH1 20-mer peptide, with topical imiquimod. Those who donated had recent WHO grade 3 or 4 IDH1-mutant, ATRX-lost astrocytomas. CDR1 is SGHNT, CDR2 YYREEE, per germline (reference sequence). The length of the CDR3 is 14 residues. V trimming: 4 bases; J trimming: 4 bases; junction bases outside the gene matches: 5. These data originate in a study of a mutant IDH1 vaccine in newly diagnosed glioma. Background on the study: Standard pretreatment was either radiotherapy, temozolomide, or, for most, radiochemotherapy with temozolomide.

TCRdb keeps only in-frame clones here, not all; method: immunoSEQ multiplex PCR. The table lists 60,000 or so clones, 80% to 90% of them singletons. Specimen: PBMCs, collected from a glioma patient whose treatment included an IDH1 peptide vaccine. This TCR was recovered from a man aged 25-45 years with glioma. The V gene is TRBV5-4, the J gene TRBJ2-1, with 7 bases lining up with TRBD1. CDR3 sequence: CASSRDSFYNEQFF. The DNA of the CDR3 is TGTGCCAGCAGCCGGGACAGTTTTTACAATGAGCAGTTCTTC.